Listed below are T cell receptor beta chains from one sample, sequenced in a study of T-cell reconstitution after alpha-beta-depleted transplantation in children. TCRdb re-called the PCR reads through MiXCR, storing one row per CDR3 protein. Of about 60,000 distinct CDR3 sequences in the sample, approximately 43% are singletons; the top ten hold 95% to 98%. The source was PBMCs, mostly from graft donor cells, collected 360 days after TCRalphabeta/CD19-depleted stem cell transplant. Every receptor here comes from a male patient younger than 18 who had a stem cell transplant for acute lymphoblastic leukemia, so the T cells may come from the graft donor. Each CDR3 is given with its conserved first and last residue. D genes are given only for firm matches. Rows may omit the clone size; those that give it use once, few, many or a size class.

clone_size: -
cdr3_length: 17
d_call: -
v_call: TRBV6-5
j_call: TRBJ2-7
cdr3_aa: CASSFARTRLPSYEQYF
cdr3_nt: TGTGCCAGCAGTTTTGCCCGCACCCGTCTTCCTTCCTACGAGCAGTACTTC

clone_size: many
cdr3_length: 15
d_call: TRBD2
v_call: TRBV7-2
j_call: TRBJ2-3
cdr3_aa: CASSLGGLGTDTQYF
cdr3_nt: TGTGCCAGCAGCTTAGGGGGACTAGGCACAGATACGCAGTATTTT

clone_size: -
cdr3_length: 14
d_call: -
v_call: TRBV4-3
j_call: TRBJ2-3
cdr3_aa: CASSPSIVTDTQYF
cdr3_nt: TGCGCCAGCAGCCCCTCAATAGTCACAGATACGCAGTATTTT

clone_size: -
cdr3_length: 14
d_call: -
v_call: TRBV29-1
j_call: TRBJ2-1
cdr3_aa: CSVRGHGPYNEQFF
cdr3_nt: TGCAGCGTTCGGGGCCACGGTCCCTACAATGAGCAGTTCTTC

clone_size: -
cdr3_length: 13
d_call: -
v_call: TRBV7-9
j_call: TRBJ2-3
cdr3_aa: CASSLEAPDTQYF
cdr3_nt: TGTGCCAGCAGCTTAGAGGCCCCAGATACGCAGTATTTT

clone_size: few
cdr3_length: 14
d_call: -
v_call: TRBV6-5
j_call: TRBJ2-1
cdr3_aa: CASSYSGVYNEQFF
cdr3_nt: TGTGCCAGCAGTTACTCGGGGGTCTACAATGAGCAGTTCTTC

clone_size: many
cdr3_length: 13
d_call: -
v_call: TRBV12-3/TRBV12-4
j_call: TRBJ2-7
cdr3_aa: CASSVGAPYEQYF
cdr3_nt: TGTGCCAGCAGCGTAGGGGCCCCCTACGAGCAGTACTTC

clone_size: -
cdr3_length: 16
d_call: -
v_call: TRBV12-3/TRBV12-4
j_call: TRBJ2-3
cdr3_aa: CASSFASVMHTDTQYF
cdr3_nt: TGTGCCAGCAGTTTCGCTTCGGTTATGCACACAGATACGCAGTATTTT

clone_size: -
cdr3_length: 14
d_call: TRBD1
v_call: TRBV20-1
j_call: TRBJ1-3
cdr3_aa: CSARRPGTGNTIYF
cdr3_nt: TGCAGTGCTAGGCGTCCCGGGACAGGGAACACCATATATTTT

clone_size: -
cdr3_length: 13
d_call: TRBD2
v_call: TRBV5-1
j_call: TRBJ2-1
cdr3_aa: CASKLAGSNEQFF
cdr3_nt: TGCGCCAGCAAACTAGCGGGGTCCAATGAGCAGTTCTTC

clone_size: many
cdr3_length: 16
d_call: -
v_call: TRBV12-3/TRBV12-4
j_call: TRBJ2-7
cdr3_aa: CASSFGERDLSYEQYF
cdr3_nt: TGTGCCAGCAGTTTTGGTGAGAGGGACTTAAGCTACGAGCAGTACTTC

clone_size: -
cdr3_length: 17
d_call: -
v_call: TRBV5-1
j_call: TRBJ2-5
cdr3_aa: CASSLSRLGGPGETQYF
cdr3_nt: TGCGCCAGCAGCTTGAGTAGGCTTGGGGGCCCTGGGGAGACCCAGTACTTC

clone_size: few
cdr3_length: 15
d_call: -
v_call: TRBV3-1
j_call: TRBJ2-7
cdr3_aa: CASSQNSGVSYEQYF
cdr3_nt: TGTGCCAGCAGCCAAAATAGCGGAGTCTCCTACGAGCAGTACTTC

clone_size: many
cdr3_length: 16
d_call: -
v_call: TRBV12-3/TRBV12-4
j_call: TRBJ2-7
cdr3_aa: CASSFRGVRPSYEQYF
cdr3_nt: TGTGCCAGCAGTTTTAGAGGGGTCAGACCTTCCTACGAGCAGTACTTC

clone_size: -
cdr3_length: 15
d_call: -
v_call: TRBV12-3/TRBV12-4
j_call: TRBJ2-7
cdr3_aa: CASSLQGQPTYEQYF
cdr3_nt: TGTGCCAGCAGCCTACAAGGACAGCCGACCTACGAGCAGTACTTC

clone_size: few
cdr3_length: 13
d_call: -
v_call: TRBV20-1
j_call: TRBJ2-3
cdr3_aa: CSAPGTNTDTQYF
cdr3_nt: TGCAGTGCTCCGGGAACAAACACAGATACGCAGTATTTT

clone_size: -
cdr3_length: 12
d_call: -
v_call: TRBV11-2
j_call: TRBJ2-1
cdr3_aa: CASRRTGTNEFF
cdr3_nt: TGTGCCAGCAGACGGACCGGGACAAACGAGTTCTTC

clone_size: -
cdr3_length: 17
d_call: TRBD2
v_call: TRBV10-2
j_call: TRBJ2-3
cdr3_aa: CASSESGTSRRTDTRYF
cdr3_nt: TGCGCCAGCAGTGAGTCCGGGACTAGCCGACGCACAGATACGCGGTATTTT

clone_size: few
cdr3_length: 14
d_call: -
v_call: TRBV12-3/TRBV12-4
j_call: TRBJ2-3
cdr3_aa: CASSTTATTDTQYF
cdr3_nt: TGTGCCAGCAGCACGACAGCCACCACAGATACGCAGTATTTT

clone_size: few
cdr3_length: 13
d_call: -
v_call: TRBV9
j_call: TRBJ2-2
cdr3_aa: CASSVGGTGELFF
cdr3_nt: TGTGCCAGCAGCGTGGGTGGCACCGGGGAGCTGTTTTTT

clone_size: -
cdr3_length: 15
d_call: -
v_call: TRBV15
j_call: TRBJ1-1
cdr3_aa: CATSRDRGRNTEAFF
cdr3_nt: TGTGCCACCAGCAGAGATCGAGGCAGAAACACTGAAGCTTTCTTT

clone_size: few
cdr3_length: 14
d_call: TRBD1
v_call: TRBV29-1
j_call: TRBJ2-2
cdr3_aa: CSVRTGEITGELFF
cdr3_nt: TGCAGCGTTCGGACAGGGGAAATTACCGGGGAGCTGTTTTTT

clone_size: -
cdr3_length: 15
d_call: -
v_call: TRBV11-3
j_call: TRBJ2-3
cdr3_aa: CASSLEGESTDTQYF
cdr3_nt: TGTGCCAGCAGCTTAGAAGGCGAGAGCACAGATACGCAGTATTTT

clone_size: -
cdr3_length: 14
d_call: -
v_call: TRBV25-1
j_call: TRBJ2-6
cdr3_aa: CASSKGSGANVLTF
cdr3_nt: TGTGCCAGCAGTAAAGGCTCTGGGGCCAACGTCCTGACTTTC

clone_size: -
cdr3_length: 13
d_call: -
v_call: TRBV25-1
j_call: TRBJ1-2
cdr3_aa: CASSWGQGDGYTF
cdr3_nt: TGTGCCAGCAGCTGGGGGCAGGGCGATGGCTACACCTTC

clone_size: -
cdr3_length: 14
d_call: -
v_call: TRBV12-3/TRBV12-4
j_call: TRBJ1-1
cdr3_aa: CASSSQGFNTEAFF
cdr3_nt: TGTGCCAGCAGTTCCCAGGGATTTAACACTGAAGCTTTCTTT

clone_size: -
cdr3_length: 14
d_call: TRBD1
v_call: TRBV29-1
j_call: TRBJ2-1
cdr3_aa: CSVAVDWVRDREFF
cdr3_nt: TGCAGCGTTGCGGTTGATTGGGTCCGGGACAGGGAGTTCTTC

clone_size: -
cdr3_length: 16
d_call: -
v_call: TRBV5-1
j_call: TRBJ2-7
cdr3_aa: CASSLVGDGPSYEQYF
cdr3_nt: TGCGCCAGCAGCTTGGTCGGAGACGGCCCCTCCTACGAGCAGTACTTC

clone_size: -
cdr3_length: 14
d_call: -
v_call: TRBV5-1
j_call: TRBJ2-4
cdr3_aa: CASSLQGGRNIQYF
cdr3_nt: TGCGCCAGCAGCTTGCAGGGGGGCCGTAACATTCAGTACTTC

clone_size: -
cdr3_length: 14
d_call: -
v_call: TRBV7-3
j_call: TRBJ2-3
cdr3_aa: CASSLSGWADTQYF
cdr3_nt: TGTGCCAGCAGCTTGAGTGGGTGGGCAGATACGCAGTATTTT

clone_size: -
cdr3_length: 13
d_call: -
v_call: TRBV5-5
j_call: TRBJ1-1
cdr3_aa: CASSLGGDTEAFF
cdr3_nt: TGTGCCAGCAGCTTGGGGGGGGACACTGAAGCTTTCTTT

clone_size: few
cdr3_length: 15
d_call: -
v_call: TRBV18
j_call: TRBJ2-7
cdr3_aa: CASSPPSGPPYEQYF
cdr3_nt: TGTGCCAGCTCACCACCGAGCGGGCCCCCCTACGAGCAGTACTTC

clone_size: few
cdr3_length: 10
d_call: -
v_call: TRBV27
j_call: TRBJ2-2
cdr3_aa: CASGPGELFF
cdr3_nt: TGTGCCAGCGGTCCCGGGGAGCTGTTTTTT

clone_size: -
cdr3_length: 15
d_call: -
v_call: TRBV12-3/TRBV12-4
j_call: TRBJ2-6
cdr3_aa: CASLFEARGANVLTF
cdr3_nt: TGTGCCAGCCTCTTTGAAGCCCGGGGGGCCAACGTCCTGACTTTC

clone_size: -
cdr3_length: 14
d_call: -
v_call: TRBV3-1
j_call: TRBJ1-4
cdr3_aa: CASSQKGSNEKLFF
cdr3_nt: TGTGCCAGCAGCCAGAAGGGGAGCAATGAAAAACTGTTTTTT

clone_size: -
cdr3_length: 13
d_call: -
v_call: TRBV20-1
j_call: TRBJ2-3
cdr3_aa: CSAPVLGGDTQYF
cdr3_nt: TGCAGTGCTCCCGTTTTGGGGGGAGATACGCAGTATTTT

clone_size: -
cdr3_length: 12
d_call: -
v_call: TRBV10-2
j_call: TRBJ2-1
cdr3_aa: CASSFSYNEQFF
cdr3_nt: TGCGCCAGCAGTTTCTCGTACAATGAGCAGTTCTTC

clone_size: -
cdr3_length: 14
d_call: -
v_call: TRBV12-3/TRBV12-4
j_call: TRBJ2-7
cdr3_aa: CASSLTGAGFEQYF
cdr3_nt: TGTGCCAGCAGTTTAACTGGCGCAGGGTTCGAGCAGTACTTC

clone_size: -
cdr3_length: 11
d_call: -
v_call: TRBV5-5
j_call: TRBJ2-7
cdr3_aa: CASSNSYEQYF
cdr3_nt: TGTGCCAGCAGCAACTCCTACGAGCAGTACTTC

clone_size: -
cdr3_length: 14
d_call: -
v_call: TRBV20-1
j_call: TRBJ2-3
cdr3_aa: CSRLGDLYADTQYF
cdr3_nt: TGCAGTCGCTTGGGTGATTTGTATGCCGATACGCAGTATTTT

clone_size: -
cdr3_length: 13
d_call: -
v_call: TRBV7-9
j_call: TRBJ2-3
cdr3_aa: CANEGESTDTQYF
cdr3_nt: TGTGCCAACGAGGGGGAGAGCACAGATACGCAGTATTTT

clone_size: -
cdr3_length: 16
d_call: -
v_call: TRBV6-5
j_call: TRBJ1-1
cdr3_aa: CASSYFPSGPNTEAFF
cdr3_nt: TGTGCCAGCAGTTACTTCCCCAGCGGCCCTAACACTGAAGCTTTCTTT

clone_size: -
cdr3_length: 14
d_call: -
v_call: TRBV2
j_call: TRBJ2-5
cdr3_aa: CASYVTPAGETQYF
cdr3_nt: TGTGCCAGCTACGTAACCCCGGCGGGGGAGACCCAGTACTTC